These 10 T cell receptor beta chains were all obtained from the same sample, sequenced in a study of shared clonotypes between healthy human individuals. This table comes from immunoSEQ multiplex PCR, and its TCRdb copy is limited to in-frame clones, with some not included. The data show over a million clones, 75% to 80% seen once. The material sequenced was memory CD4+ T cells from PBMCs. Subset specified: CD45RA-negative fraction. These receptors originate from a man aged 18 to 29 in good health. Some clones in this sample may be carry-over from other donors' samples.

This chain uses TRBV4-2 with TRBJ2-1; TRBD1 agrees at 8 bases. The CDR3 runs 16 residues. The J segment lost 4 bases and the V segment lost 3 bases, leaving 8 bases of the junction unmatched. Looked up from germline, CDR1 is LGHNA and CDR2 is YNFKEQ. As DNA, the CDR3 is TGTGCCAGCAGCCACCCAAGGACAGGGTCATACAATGAGCAGTTCTTC. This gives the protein CASSHPRTGSYNEQFF.

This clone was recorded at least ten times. The CDR3 reads CASSEWDGGYGYTF. CDR3 DNA sequence: TGTGCCAGCAGTGAATGGGACGGAGGATATGGCTACACCTTC. V and J are TRBV2 and TRBJ1-2, with D perhaps TRBD1 (5 bases). CDR3 length equals 14 residues. V lost 2 bases, J lost 5 bases, and 12 bases lay in between. CDR1 and CDR2 (germline): SNHLY, FYNNEI.

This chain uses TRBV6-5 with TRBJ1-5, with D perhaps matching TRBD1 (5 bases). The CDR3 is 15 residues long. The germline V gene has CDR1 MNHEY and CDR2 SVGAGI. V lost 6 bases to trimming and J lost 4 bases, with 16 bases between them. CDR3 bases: TGTGCCAGCAGCCCGGACATTCTAGCGAATCAGCCCCAGCATTTT. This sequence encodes CASSPDILANQPQHF.

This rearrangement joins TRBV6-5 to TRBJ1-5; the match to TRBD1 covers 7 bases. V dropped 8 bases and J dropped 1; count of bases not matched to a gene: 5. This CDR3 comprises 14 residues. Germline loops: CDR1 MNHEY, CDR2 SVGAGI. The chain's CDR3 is CASGQVSSNQPQHF. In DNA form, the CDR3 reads TGTGCCAGCGGACAGGTATCAAGCAATCAGCCCCAGCATTTT.

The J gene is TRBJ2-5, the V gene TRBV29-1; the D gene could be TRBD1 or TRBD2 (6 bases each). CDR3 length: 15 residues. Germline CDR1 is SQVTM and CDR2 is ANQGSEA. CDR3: CTTGNAGPWTETQYF. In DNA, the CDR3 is TGCACCACAGGGAATGCGGGACCTTGGACAGAGACCCAGTACTTC.

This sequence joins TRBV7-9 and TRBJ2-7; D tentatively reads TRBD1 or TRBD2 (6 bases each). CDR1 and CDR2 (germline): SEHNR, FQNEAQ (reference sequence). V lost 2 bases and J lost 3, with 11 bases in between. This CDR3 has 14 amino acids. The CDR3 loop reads CASSLIGGHYEQYF. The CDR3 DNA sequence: TGTGCCAGCAGCTTAATAGGGGGGCACTACGAGCAGTACTTC.

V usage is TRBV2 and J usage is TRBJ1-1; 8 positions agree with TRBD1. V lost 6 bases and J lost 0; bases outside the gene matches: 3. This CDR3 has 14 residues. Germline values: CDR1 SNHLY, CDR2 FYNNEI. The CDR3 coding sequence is TGTGCCAGCAGGAGGACAGGGTTGAACACTGAAGCTTTCTTT. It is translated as CASRRTGLNTEAFF.

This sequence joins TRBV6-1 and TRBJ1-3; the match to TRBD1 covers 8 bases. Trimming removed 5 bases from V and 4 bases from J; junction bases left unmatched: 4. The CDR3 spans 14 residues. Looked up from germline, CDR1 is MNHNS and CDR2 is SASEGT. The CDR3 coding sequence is TGTGCCAGCAGTTCAGGGGGCCTAGGAAACACCATATATTTT. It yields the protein CASSSGGLGNTIYF.

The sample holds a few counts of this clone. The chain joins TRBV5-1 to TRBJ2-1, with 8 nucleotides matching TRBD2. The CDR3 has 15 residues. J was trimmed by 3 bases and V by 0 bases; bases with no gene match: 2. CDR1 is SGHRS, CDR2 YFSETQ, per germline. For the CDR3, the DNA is TGCGCCAGCAGCTTGGGGGGGACTAGCTACAATGAGCAGTTCTTC. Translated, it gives CASSLGGTSYNEQFF.

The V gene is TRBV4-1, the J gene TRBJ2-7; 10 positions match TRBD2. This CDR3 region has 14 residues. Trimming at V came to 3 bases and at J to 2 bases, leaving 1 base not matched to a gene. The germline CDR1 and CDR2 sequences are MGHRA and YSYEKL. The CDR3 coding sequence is TGCGCCAGCAGCCATGGGACTAGCGCCTACGAGCAGTACTTC. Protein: CASSHGTSAYEQYF.